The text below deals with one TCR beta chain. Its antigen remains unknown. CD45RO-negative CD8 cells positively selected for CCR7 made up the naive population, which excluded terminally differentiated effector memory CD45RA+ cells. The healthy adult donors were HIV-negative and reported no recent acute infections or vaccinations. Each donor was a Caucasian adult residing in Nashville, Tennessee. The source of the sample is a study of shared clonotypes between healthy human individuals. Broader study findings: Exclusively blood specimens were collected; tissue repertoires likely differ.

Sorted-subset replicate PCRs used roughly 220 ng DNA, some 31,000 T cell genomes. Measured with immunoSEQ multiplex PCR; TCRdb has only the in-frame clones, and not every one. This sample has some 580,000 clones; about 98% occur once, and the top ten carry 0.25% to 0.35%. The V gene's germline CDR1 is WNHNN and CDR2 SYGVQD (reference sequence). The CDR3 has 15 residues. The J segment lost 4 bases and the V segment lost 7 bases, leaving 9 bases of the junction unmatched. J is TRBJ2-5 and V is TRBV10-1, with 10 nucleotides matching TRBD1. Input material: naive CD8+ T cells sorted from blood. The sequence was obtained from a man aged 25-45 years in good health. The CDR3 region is CASIPMTGGLETQYF. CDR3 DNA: TGCGCCAGCATCCCAATGACAGGGGGCTTAGAGACCCAGTACTTC.